A single sample gave rise to the 30 T cell receptor beta chains below, sequenced in a study of monozygotic twins with cystic fibrosis (dated by TCRdb to the early 2020s). The library came from the immunoSEQ multiplex PCR assay. Sourced from immuneACCESS, this table was stored by TCRdb with only in-frame sequences that have V and J called. A share of the clones is absent; for the studies checked, an unresolved V gene accounts for under half, and the remainder has no known explanation. In all, the sample holds some 17,000 clones, and 96% of those were seen once. In total, the top ten clones hold less than 0.8% of the sample. The specimen was blood. The receptors were sampled from a girl aged 2-10 years with cystic fibrosis.

This clone was recorded only once. V is TRBV12-5 and J is TRBJ1-5; no clear D. This CDR3 region has 15 residues. Trimming shortened V by 1 base and J by 9 bases, and 16 bases separated the two germline ends. CDR1 is LGHNT, CDR2 FRNRAP, per germline. The chain's CDR3 is CASGLAGPRLGPQHF. CDR3 nucleotide sequence: TGTGCTAGTGGTTTGGCTGGGCCCCGGTTAGGGCCCCAGCATTTT.

The CDR3 reads CASAYRGWNTEAFF. The CDR3 nucleotides are TGTGCTAGTGCCTACAGGGGGTGGAACACTGAAGCTTTCTTT. This chain uses TRBV12-5 with TRBJ1-1; 8 nucleotides agree with TRBD1. V lost 7 bases, J lost 1 base, and 5 bases stayed unmatched. This CDR3 is 14 amino acids long. Per germline, CDR1 LGHNT and CDR2 FRNRAP.

The gene calls are TRBV7-2 and TRBJ2-2; D gene unclear. Trimming removed 5 bases at V and 6 bases at J, with 7 bases between. This CDR3 region has 12 residues. Germline values: CDR1 SGHTA, CDR2 FQGNSA. As DNA, the CDR3 is TGTGCCAGCAGCCCGACCCCCGGGGAGCTGTTTTTT. Protein product: CASSPTPGELFF. Using reference TRBV7-2 and TRBJ2-2 for the parts outside the CDR3, the full variable domain is GAGVSQSPSNKVTEKGKDVELRCDPISGHTALYWYRQSLGQGLEFLIYFQGNSAPDKSGLPSDRFSAERTGGSVSTLTIQRTQQEDSAVYLCASSPTPGELFFGEGSRLTVL.

The gene calls are TRBV18 and TRBJ2-3; TRBD2 matches at 11 bases. Per germline, CDR1 KGHSH and CDR2 LQKENI. The CDR3 covers 16 residues. The V gene end was trimmed by 3 bases and the J gene end by 2 bases; junction bases not matched to a gene: 4. The CDR3 sequence is CASSPLLAGATDTQYF. The DNA for the CDR3 is TGTGCCAGCTCACCTTTACTAGCGGGGGCCACAGATACGCAGTATTTT.

This clone was seen just once. This chain connects TRBV7-2 to TRBJ2-1; 11 positions agree with TRBD2. Germline lookup yields CDR1 SGHTA and CDR2 FQGNSA. Germline trimming cut 4 bases from V and 14 bases from J; bases unmatched to any gene: 22. This CDR3 region has 18 residues. This chain's CDR3 is CASSSPGGSSGGAERKFF. The CDR3 DNA follows: TGTGCCAGCAGCTCCCCCGGGGGTAGTAGCGGGGGGGCCGAGAGAAAGTTCTTC. Based on the CDR3 plus reference TRBV7-2 and TRBJ2-1, the full variable domain is GAGVSQSPSNKVTEKGKDVELRCDPISGHTALYWYRQSLGQGLEFLIYFQGNSAPDKSGLPSDRFSAERTGGSVSTLTIQRTQQEDSAVYLCASSSPGGSSGGAERKFFGPGTRLTVL.

The CDR3 DNA sequence: TGTGCCAGCAGCGTCTACTACTCATCACATGAGCAGTTCTTC. The encoded protein is CASSVYYSSHEQFF. The chain links TRBV9 to TRBJ2-1; D not resolved. The V and J ends lost 2 bases and 8 bases respectively, with 14 bases between them. The CDR3 length is 14 residues. Germline V gene sequence: CDR1 SGDLS, CDR2 YYNGEE.

The CDR3 protein is CASSLQGTDTQYF. The CDR3 DNA is TGTGCCAGCAGCTTACAGGGCACAGATACGCAGTATTTT. V usage is TRBV5-6 and J usage is TRBJ2-3; possibly TRBD1 for D (5 bases). There are 13 residues in the CDR3. Germline loops: CDR1 SGHDT, CDR2 YYEEEE. Trimming took off 2 bases at V and 1 base at J, with 5 bases between the two ends. Using reference TRBV5-6 and TRBJ2-3 for the parts outside the CDR3, the full variable domain is DAGVTQSPTHLIKTRGQQVTLRCSPKSGHDTVSWYQQALGQGPQFIFQYYEEEERQRGNFPDRFSGHQFPNYSSELNVNALLLGDSALYLCASSLQGTDTQYFGPGTRLTVL.

V is TRBV7-6 and J is TRBJ2-2; TRBD2 matches 12 bases. The CDR3 has 15 amino acids. The junction had 2 bases not matched to a gene; V was cut back by 3 bases and J by 6 bases. Germline V CDR1 and CDR2: SGHVS, FNYEAQ. CDR3 DNA sequence: TGTGCCAGCAGCTTCGGACTAGCGGGGCCCGGGGAGCTGTTTTTT. Encoded protein: CASSFGLAGPGELFF.

The chain is built from TRBV4-1 and TRBJ2-2; TRBD2 agrees at 7 bases. CDR3 length: 18 amino acids. From germline, CDR1 is MGHRA and CDR2 YSYEKL. Unmatched junction bases numbered 14, after V lost 4 bases and J lost 3 bases. CDR3 protein: CASSLSFQLATDTGELFF. CDR3 sequence (DNA): TGCGCCAGCAGCCTCAGCTTCCAACTAGCGACAGACACCGGGGAGCTGTTTTTT.

The V gene is TRBV5-4, the J gene TRBJ2-3, with D perhaps being TRBD1 or TRBD2 (5 bases each). The V and J ends lost 0 bases and 1 base respectively, with 12 bases between them. The CDR3 totals 16 residues. Germline values: CDR1 SGHNT, CDR2 YYREEE (reference sequence). CDR3 bases: TGTGCCAGCAGCTTGGGGGCGCCGGGACGCACAGATACGCAGTATTTT. Translation gives CASSLGAPGRTDTQYF.

The V gene is TRBV4-3, the J gene TRBJ1-1, with a weak D call TRBD1 (5 bases). Germline V lookup: CDR1 LGHNA, CDR2 YSLEER. This CDR3 is 14 amino acids long. Trimming stripped 3 bases from V and 10 bases from J, with 18 bases between. The CDR3: CASSHYFFEGTAFF. The CDR3 coding sequence is TGCGCCAGCAGCCATTATTTTTTTGAGGGGACAGCTTTCTTT.

V is TRBV28 and J is TRBJ1-4; D gene unclear. Trimming shortened V by 1 base and J by 7 bases, and 13 bases separated the two germline ends. The length of the CDR3 is 15 residues. The germline V gene has CDR1 MDHEN and CDR2 SYDVKM. CDR3 coding DNA: TGTGCCAGCAGTTTATTAGCGGGAGGCTCTGAAAAACTGTTTTTT. Residues: CASSLLAGGSEKLFF.

The chain employs TRBV19 and TRBJ2-4; 7 bases agree with TRBD1. Germline V lookup: CDR1 LNHDA, CDR2 SQIVND (reference sequence). With V trimmed by 0 bases and J by 1 base, 6 bases remained unmatched. CDR3 length: 17 amino acids. The CDR3 nucleotides are TGTGCCAGTAGTATAGACCCGACAGGGACGGCCAAAAACATTCAGTACTTC. Translating it yields CASSIDPTGTAKNIQYF.

The rearrangement uses TRBV6-5 and TRBJ1-2; TRBD1 agrees at 7 bases. Per germline, CDR1 MNHEY and CDR2 SVGAGI. The ends lost 5 bases at V and 2 bases at J; junction bases unmatched: 2. This CDR3 has 13 residues. The CDR3: CASSEDRNYGYTF. DNA for the CDR3: TGTGCCAGCAGTGAGGACAGGAACTATGGCTACACCTTC.

The CDR3 DNA reads TGTGCCAGCAGCTTGGGACAGGGGTTGGGTGGCTACACCTTC. Its protein product is CASSLGQGLGGYTF. The chain uses TRBV5-5 and TRBJ1-2, with 8 bases fitting TRBD1. Germline V gives CDR1 SGHKS, CDR2 YYEKEE (reference sequence). Trimming took 0 bases from V and 7 from J; bases not matched to a gene: 5. The CDR3 length is 14 residues.

V gene TRBV9 combines with J gene TRBJ2-5, with 8 bases lining up with TRBD1. This CDR3 is built from 14 residues. Germline-derived CDR1 and CDR2 are SGDLS and YYNGEE. V shed 3 bases, J shed 6 bases, and the junction held 7 bases outside the gene matches. CDR3 nucleotide sequence: TGTGCCAGCAGCGCGCTCCAGGGGGCGAAGACCCAGTACTTC. Its protein is CASSALQGAKTQYF.

The chain carries TRBV5-5 and TRBJ1-1; a possible D gene is TRBD1 (6 bases). With 0 bases removed from V and 8 bases from J, the gap between germline ends came to 14 bases. Per the germline V gene, CDR1 is SGHKS and CDR2 is YYEKEE (reference sequence). The CDR3 is made up of 14 amino acids. The CDR3 sequence: CASSLASRQDEAFF. The CDR3 coding sequence is TGTGCCAGCAGCTTGGCTAGCAGACAGGACGAAGCTTTCTTT.

This clone was seen once. V usage is TRBV5-1 and J usage is TRBJ1-1, with D possibly matching TRBD1 (6 bases). Between the trimmed V and J ends, which lost 0 bases and 1 base, there was a span of 10 bases. The CDR3 is 15 residues long. Germline-derived CDR1 and CDR2 are SGHRS and YFSETQ. Here the CDR3 reads CASSLDGGANTEAFF. CDR3 in DNA: TGCGCCAGCAGCTTGGATGGGGGCGCGAACACTGAAGCTTTCTTT.

The genes are TRBV4-3 and TRBJ2-7; tentative D call: TRBD1 (5 bases). V was clipped by 5 bases and J by 1 base, with 15 bases between them. The germline V gene has CDR1 LGHNA and CDR2 YSLEER. CDR3 length: 15 amino acids. CDR3 in amino acids: CASSSRGAKSYEQYF. The CDR3 bases are TGCGCCAGCAGCTCTCGTGGGGCTAAGTCCTACGAGCAGTACTTC.

CDR3 nucleotides: TGTGCCAGCAGCGTAATCCCCCCACTAGCGGGTTTTTCAGATACGCAGTATTTT. Translation gives CASSVIPPLAGFSDTQYF. The chain combines TRBV9 with TRBJ2-3; 9 bases align to TRBD2. Germline CDR1 reads SGDLS; CDR2 reads YYNGEE. CDR3 size: 18 residues. With 1 base clipped from V and 4 bases from J, the junction kept 13 bases outside the gene matches.

DNA for the CDR3: TGTGCCAGCAGCACATCGGGACACGGAAGGGGAACGCAGTATTTT. Translation gives CASSTSGHGRGTQYF. This chain connects TRBV11-2 to TRBJ2-3, with a weak D call TRBD1 (6 bases). With 5 bases removed from V and 9 bases from J, the gap between germline ends came to 21 bases. CDR3 length: 15 residues. Germline CDR1 reads SGHAT; CDR2 reads FQNNGV.

This clone was detected only once. The rearrangement uses TRBV5-6 and TRBJ2-5; TRBD2 matches at 7 bases. V shed 5 bases and J 4 bases; nucleotides not matched to a gene: 14. The CDR3 contains 16 residues. Germline CDR1 is SGHDT and CDR2 is YYEEEE. In nucleotides, the CDR3 is TGTGCCAGCAGTTCAAATCTCCGGGGGGTTCGAGAGACCCAGTACTTC. Encoded protein: CASSSNLRGVRETQYF. Complete variable domain (other parts from reference TRBV5-6 and TRBJ2-5): DAGVTQSPTHLIKTRGQQVTLRCSPKSGHDTVSWYQQALGQGPQFIFQYYEEEERQRGNFPDRFSGHQFPNYSSELNVNALLLGDSALYLCASSSNLRGVRETQYFGPGTRLLVL.

The genes are TRBV11-3 and TRBJ2-3; D might be TRBD1 (5 bases). From germline, CDR1 is SGHNT and CDR2 YENEEA. The CDR3 has 14 residues. The V end lost 1 base, the J end lost 6 bases, and 11 bases lay between the germline ends. CDR3 in amino acids: CASSLVQGRDTQYF. For the CDR3, the DNA is TGTGCCAGCAGCTTAGTTCAGGGTCGGGATACGCAGTATTTT. The full variable domain, rest sourced from reference TRBV11-3 and TRBJ2-3, is EAGVVQSPRYKIIEKKQPVAFWCNPISGHNTLYWYLQNLGQGPELLIRYENEEAVDDSQLPKDRFSAERLKGVDSTLKIQPAELGDSAVYLCASSLVQGRDTQYFGPGTRLTVL.

The chain is built from TRBV6-5 and TRBJ1-1; D is unresolved. Deletions cut 0 bases from V and 0 bases from J, with 8 bases between. The germline V gene has CDR1 MNHEY and CDR2 SVGAGI. This CDR3 is built from 15 residues. The CDR3: CASSYSSSMNTEAFF. The CDR3 DNA reads as TGTGCCAGCAGTTACTCATCTTCCATGAACACTGAAGCTTTCTTT.

The CDR3 region has the DNA TGTGCCAGCAGGAACTACAGGGGGCCCTCCTACGAGCAGTACTTC. Encoded protein: CASRNYRGPSYEQYF. The J gene is TRBJ2-7, the V gene TRBV2; 9 nucleotides line up with TRBD1. Trimming cost V 6 bases and J 0 bases; bases outside gene matches: 6. CDR3 length: 15 amino acids. Germline values: CDR1 SNHLY, CDR2 FYNNEI.

The chain employs TRBV28 and TRBJ1-3; D unclear. Germline assignment: CDR1 MDHEN and CDR2 SYDVKM. CDR3 length equals 13 residues. The V end lost 6 bases, the J end lost 4 bases, and 10 bases lay between the germline ends. CDR3 DNA sequence: TGTGCCAGCAGGGAGGGCAGCGGAAACACCATATATTTT. Translated: CASREGSGNTIYF.

In this sample, this clone turned up once. The chain has TRBV27 and TRBJ1-2, with a weak D call TRBD1 (6 bases). CDR3 length: 16 residues. Per germline, CDR1 MNHEY and CDR2 SMNVEV (reference sequence). Trimming cost V 5 bases and J 5 bases, with 21 bases left between them. The CDR3 sequence is CASSPGGQASRYGYTF. The CDR3 region has the DNA TGTGCCAGCAGTCCTGGGGGGCAGGCCTCCCGGTATGGCTACACCTTC.

The V call is TRBV27, the J call TRBJ2-7; possible D gene TRBD1, 6 bases. Germline CDR1 is MNHEY and CDR2 is SMNVEV (reference sequence). Trimming left V 6 bases short and J 3 bases short, with 15 bases between. The CDR3 extends over 14 amino acids. CDR3 nucleotides: TGTGCCAGCAGCCAGAAGGACAGCCGCTACGAGCAGTACTTC. Residues: CASSQKDSRYEQYF.

This rearrangement joins TRBV7-8 to TRBJ1-1, with D possibly matching TRBD1 (6 bases). This CDR3 is built from 17 residues. V lost 0 bases to trimming and J lost 0 bases, with 14 bases between them. CDR1 and CDR2 from the germline V gene are SGHVS and FQNEAQ. As DNA, the CDR3 is TGTGCCAGCAGCTTAGCGGCGGCAGGGGAGATGAACACTGAAGCTTTCTTT. Protein sequence: CASSLAAAGEMNTEAFF.

In its sample, this clone was seen once. The V gene is TRBV9, the J gene TRBJ1-1, with 7 bases fitting TRBD1. Germline assignment: CDR1 SGDLS and CDR2 YYNGEE. V trimming: 1 base; J trimming: 5 bases; junction bases outside the gene matches: 2. The CDR3 is 13 residues long. The CDR3 DNA follows: TGTGCCAGCAGCGTAACAGGGGTGACTGAAGCTTTCTTT. This gives the protein CASSVTGVTEAFF.